The 29 T cell receptor beta chains listed next were all sequenced from one sample in a study of blood T cells in healthy people across ages. Then a second PCR, running roughly 7 to 11 cycles, was carried out with a sample-barcoded 5' primer and a J-beta primer mix. MiXCR was run by TCRdb on the 5' RACE reads, yielding one entry per CDR3 protein. The data contain around 1,800,000 distinct CDR3 sequences, 39% of them singletons. The sequencing input was blood. These receptor sequences come from a human donor in good health.

The chain carries TRBV18 and TRBJ2-5, with D unresolved. The J call is in doubt because the DNA end fits TRBJ2-7 better. The CDR3 totals 15 residues. Germline V lookup: CDR1 KGHSH, CDR2 LQKENI. For the CDR3, the DNA is TGTGCCAGCTCACCTTCGGCGGCAAATACCTACGAGCAGTACTTC. Translating it yields CASSPSAANTYEQYF.

This clonotype was picked up a small number of times. The rearrangement uses TRBV5-1 and TRBJ2-7; a possible D gene is TRBD2 (6 bases). Looked up from germline, CDR1 is SGHRS and CDR2 is YFSETQ. The CDR3 is made up of 15 amino acids. V dropped 5 bases and J dropped 3 bases, with 18 bases sitting between them. CDR3 nucleotides: TGCGCCAGCAGTCTGGGGGGAACGGACGACTACGAGCAGTACTTC. Its translation is CASSLGGTDDYEQYF.

This rearrangement joins TRBV7-2 to TRBJ2-5; 7 nucleotides align to TRBD2. The J segment lost 1 base and the V segment lost 4 bases, leaving 9 bases of the junction unmatched. Looked up from germline, CDR1 is SGHTA and CDR2 is FQGNSA. The CDR3 runs to 16 residues. CDR3: CASSSNPRGTQETQYF. CDR3 coding DNA: TGTGCCAGCAGCTCAAACCCGCGGGGGACCCAAGAGACCCAGTACTTC.

In this sample, this clonotype turned up once. The gene calls are TRBV5-5 and TRBJ1-1, with D perhaps TRBD1 (6 bases). CDR1 is SGHKS and CDR2 is YYEKEE in the germline V gene (reference sequence). Trimming pared 0 bases from V and 3 bases from J, leaving 9 bases between. The CDR3 spans 14 residues. The CDR3 DNA is TGTGCCAGCAGCTTGGACAGGGCTTACACTGAAGCTTTCTTT. Residues: CASSLDRAYTEAFF.

The chain employs TRBV4-3 and TRBJ2-5, with 8 bases matching TRBD2. With 0 bases clipped from V and 4 bases from J, the junction kept 10 bases outside the gene matches. The CDR3 covers 17 residues. CDR1 and CDR2 from the germline V gene are LGHNA and YSLEER. For the CDR3, the DNA is TGCGCCAGCAGCCAAGATTGGGTAGCGGGGAGTGGAGAGACCCAGTACTTC. This gives the protein CASSQDWVAGSGETQYF.

There are a few counts of this clonotype. This clone may be a read error of a much larger clone one base away. V is TRBV29-1 and J is TRBJ1-1; D might be TRBD1 (6 bases). V was trimmed by 6 bases and J by 1 base, leaving 15 bases between them. The CDR3 spans 14 residues. Germline V gene sequence: CDR1 SQVTM, CDR2 ANQGSEA. The DNA for the CDR3 is TGCAGCGTGTCCCGGGACATTGCGAACACTGAAGCTTTCTTT. This encodes CSVSRDIANTEAFF.

The CDR3 protein is CASSQGQGGNQPQHF. The CDR3 coding sequence is TGTGCCAGCAGCCAAGGGCAGGGTGGAAATCAGCCCCAGCATTTT. This rearrangement joins TRBV4-2 to TRBJ1-5; the D gene is possibly TRBD1 (5 bases). CDR1 and CDR2 (germline): LGHNA, YNFKEQ. The CDR3 sequence is 15 residues long. The V gene lost 1 base and the J gene lost 4 bases, with 11 bases spanning the gap.

The gene calls are TRBV29-1 and TRBJ1-1; perhaps TRBD1 as D (5 bases). This CDR3 contains 15 residues. Germline V lookup: CDR1 SQVTM, CDR2 ANQGSEA. The V and J ends lost 0 bases and 3 bases respectively, with 14 bases between them. The CDR3 reads CSVEETWGKDTEAFF. As DNA, the CDR3 is TGCAGCGTTGAAGAAACTTGGGGGAAGGACACTGAAGCTTTCTTT.

The rearrangement joins TRBV25-1 to TRBJ2-5; D is uncertain. Trimming pared 3 bases from V and 5 bases from J, leaving 16 bases between. Looked up from germline, CDR1 is MGHDK and CDR2 is SYGVNS. CDR3 length: 15 residues. CDR3 amino acids: CASSDREVAVETQYF. The CDR3, as DNA: TGTGCCAGCAGTGATCGCGAGGTGGCCGTGGAGACCCAGTACTTC. The entire variable domain, with the rest obtained from reference TRBV25-1 and TRBJ2-5, is as follows: EADIYQTPRYLVIGTGKKITLECSQTMGHDKMYWYQQDPGMELHLIHYSYGVNSTEKGDLSSESTVSRIRTEHFPLTLESARPSHTSQYLCASSDREVAVETQYFGPGTRLLVL.

In this sample, this clonotype turned up a few times. The rearrangement links TRBV7-2 to TRBJ2-5; D gene ambiguous. The last part of the DNA fits TRBJ2-7 better; the J call may be wrong. The CDR3 runs to 13 residues. Germline values: CDR1 SGHTA, CDR2 FQGNSA. CDR3 sequence reads: CASSQNPLDEQYF. The CDR3 coding sequence is TGTGCCAGCAGTCAAAACCCACTGGACGAGCAGTACTTC.

V gene TRBV10-3 combines with J gene TRBJ2-1; D not resolved. CDR1 is ENHRY and CDR2 is SYGVKD in the germline V gene. The CDR3 consists of 11 residues. V was trimmed by 10 bases and J by 3 bases, leaving 7 bases between them. The CDR3 spells CATGDYNEQFF. The CDR3 DNA reads TGTGCCACCGGCGACTACAATGAGCAGTTCTTC.

On this clonotype: Possible read error: a much larger clone is one base away. This chain connects TRBV7-2 to TRBJ1-1; TRBD1 might be the D (5 bases). The CDR3 consists of 15 residues. CDR1 is SGHTA, CDR2 FQGNSA, per germline. Trimming removed 5 bases at V and 4 bases at J, with 17 bases between. CDR3 protein: CASSNLVGVGTEAFF. CDR3 sequence (DNA): TGTGCCAGCAGCAATCTAGTAGGGGTCGGCACTGAAGCTTTCTTT.

This chain joins TRBV6-5 and TRBJ1-2; D perhaps matches TRBD1 (5 bases). This CDR3 contains 15 residues. Germline-derived CDR1 and CDR2 are MNHEY and SVGAGI. V was clipped by 6 bases and J by 2 bases, with 16 bases between them. This CDR3 is CASRTRDLDNYGYTF. In DNA form, the CDR3 reads TGTGCCAGCAGGACCCGGGACTTAGACAACTATGGCTACACCTTC.

The V and J genes are TRBV29-1 and TRBJ2-1; D call uncertain. The germline V and J ends were trimmed by 0 bases and 9 bases, with 9 bases remaining between them. CDR3 size: 12 residues. CDR1 and CDR2 (germline): SQVTM, ANQGSEA. This chain's CDR3 is CSVEEASPEQFF. As DNA, the CDR3 is TGCAGCGTTGAAGAGGCAAGTCCTGAGCAGTTCTTC.

The chain couples TRBV7-9 to TRBJ2-3, with D perhaps matching TRBD2 (5 bases). The V gene's germline CDR1 is SEHNR and CDR2 FQNEAQ (reference sequence). The CDR3 is 13 residues long. V lost 7 bases, J lost 6 bases, and 14 bases lay in between. The CDR3 nucleotides are TGTGCCAGCACCATCCTTCGGGGTGATACGCAGTATTTT. Amino acid sequence: CASTILRGDTQYF.

At least ten counts were recorded for this clonotype. The chain is built from TRBV28 and TRBJ1-6, with TRBD1 as a possible D gene (5 bases). V was pared by 5 bases and J by 8 bases, with 19 bases between. This CDR3 is 16 amino acids long. Germline V gives CDR1 MDHEN, CDR2 SYDVKM. CDR3 loop: CASSALRDGDHSPLHF. In nucleotides, the CDR3 is TGTGCCAGCAGTGCCCTTCGGGACGGAGACCATTCACCCCTCCACTTT.

A single count supports this clonotype. A read error may account for a junction end that differs from germline. The chain combines TRBV10-3 with TRBJ2-1, with 10 positions matching TRBD2. The CDR3 extends over 18 amino acids. Germline V CDR1 and CDR2: ENHRY, SYGVKD. The CDR3 loop is CTISERLAGAGGPNEQFF. The CDR3 DNA reads TGTACCATCAGTGAACGTTTAGCGGGAGCGGGGGGGCCGAATGAGCAGTTCTTC.

The chain joins TRBV6-5 to TRBJ1-2; D is undetermined. CDR1 and CDR2 (germline): MNHEY, SVGAGI. The CDR3 is made up of 13 amino acids. Trimming removed 2 bases at V and 4 bases at J, with 8 bases between. The CDR3 loop reads CASSYEIGYGYTF. DNA of the CDR3: TGTGCCAGCAGTTACGAAATTGGCTATGGCTACACCTTC.

This chain uses TRBV20-1 with TRBJ2-3; D is uncertain. V lost 2 bases, J lost 6 bases, and 15 bases lay in between. In germline, CDR1 is DFQATT, CDR2 SNEGSKA (reference sequence). This CDR3 spans 14 amino acids. The CDR3 sequence is CSARSDGLPDTQYF. Written as DNA, the CDR3 is TGCAGTGCTAGATCAGACGGCCTCCCTGATACGCAGTATTTT.

V is TRBV2 and J is TRBJ2-7; the D call may be TRBD1 or TRBD2 (5 bases each). The germline gives CDR1 SNHLY, CDR2 FYNNEI. V shed 7 bases and J shed 4 bases, with 11 bases lying between them. CDR3 size: 12 residues. CDR3 DNA sequence: TGTGCCAGCAACCTGGGGACGTACGAGCAGTACTTC. It codes for CASNLGTYEQYF.

V is TRBV12-3 or TRBV12-4 and J is TRBJ2-4; the match to TRBD2 covers 9 bases. The DNA matches TRBJ2-7 better at its end, which makes the J call doubtful. The CDR3 loop spans 16 amino acids. As DNA, the CDR3 is TGTGCCAGCAGTTTATCGCGGGGGGGAAAGATTTCCGAGCAGTACTTC. Its protein is CASSLSRGGKISEQYF.

Many counts were recorded for this clonotype. This sequence joins TRBV20-1 and TRBJ1-2; no reliable D call. Germline CDR1 is DFQATT and CDR2 is SNEGSKA (reference sequence). The CDR3 loop spans 12 amino acids. The CDR3 DNA reads TGCGGATCTGAGGACCGAAATTTGGGCTACACCTTC. Protein: CGSEDRNLGYTF.

Comments on this clonotype: A much larger clonotype is one base distant, so this may be a read error. V is TRBV29-1 and J is TRBJ2-5; D tentatively fits TRBD1 or TRBD2 (5 bases each). CDR3 size: 13 residues. Germline CDR1 and CDR2: SQVTM and ANQGSEA. Trimming removed 2 bases from V and 7 bases from J, with 14 bases in between. CDR3 in amino acids: CSVERVVGGTQYF. The CDR3 region has the DNA TGCAGCGTTGAAAGGGTTGTTGGGGGGACCCAGTACTTC.

This clonotype was seen ten or more times. This chain's CDR3 is CSAVGLYKGDEQFF. The DNA for the CDR3 is TGCAGCGCCGTAGGCCTCTACAAGGGGGATGAGCAGTTCTTC. V and J are TRBV29-1 and TRBJ2-1, with D possibly matching TRBD1 (6 bases). V shed 7 bases and J shed 8 bases, with 21 bases lying between them. The CDR3 loop spans 14 amino acids. Germline V lookup: CDR1 SQVTM, CDR2 ANQGSEA.

The genes are TRBV6-5 and TRBJ2-1; D possibly corresponds to TRBD1 (5 bases). The CDR3 is made up of 13 amino acids. Germline V gene sequence: CDR1 MNHEY, CDR2 SVGAGI. Between the trimmed V and J ends, which lost 3 bases and 7 bases, there was a span of 10 bases. CDR3 amino acids: CASSYIRGNEQFF. In DNA, the CDR3 is TGTGCCAGCAGTTATATAAGGGGTAATGAGCAGTTCTTC.

The table lists this clonotype with a few counts. V is TRBV7-2 and J is TRBJ1-1; D gene ambiguous. The germline V and J ends were trimmed by 5 bases and 4 bases, with 11 bases remaining between them. The CDR3 runs 13 residues. CDR1 and CDR2 from the germline V gene are SGHTA and FQGNSA. Here the CDR3 reads CASSRDTFTEAFF. As DNA, the CDR3 is TGTGCCAGCAGCAGAGACACATTCACTGAAGCTTTCTTT.

This chain uses TRBV7-2 with TRBJ1-4; D perhaps matches TRBD1 (6 bases). Germline V gene lookup returns CDR1 SGHTA and CDR2 FQGNSA. This CDR3 has 17 amino acids. Trimming cost V 0 bases and J 7 bases, with 18 bases left between them. CDR3 residues: CASSLARMGARGEKLFF. As DNA, the CDR3 is TGTGCCAGCAGCTTAGCGCGGATGGGGGCGAGGGGTGAAAAACTGTTTTTT.

The chain joins TRBV20-1 to TRBJ1-2, with 9 bases matching TRBD1. Germline lookup yields CDR1 DFQATT and CDR2 SNEGSKA (reference sequence). This CDR3 has 16 amino acids. V lost 7 bases, J lost 8 bases, and 20 bases stayed unmatched. This CDR3 reads CSVTERGTGSGRGYTF. Written as DNA, the CDR3 is TGCAGTGTTACGGAACGGGGGACAGGGAGTGGTAGGGGCTACACCTTC.

The chain is built from TRBV7-7 and TRBJ2-1; the D gene could be TRBD1 or TRBD2 (5 bases each). The CDR3 is 13 amino acids. In germline, CDR1 is SSHAT, CDR2 FNYEAQ (reference sequence). The CDR3 sequence is CATAQGPYNEQFF. DNA for the CDR3: TGTGCTACCGCCCAGGGACCCTACAATGAGCAGTTCTTC.